The subject of this entry is one TCR beta chain. Authors' processing steps: From reference gene primer amplification, estimates of nucleated cell counts were derived. Produced via immunoSEQ multiplex PCR; TCRdb's table is partial and in-frame only. V, J and clone size reflect that table, while D and trimming were determined from the DNA. Of 200,000 or so clones detected, roughly nine tenths appear once; the ten largest clones hold around 3.2%. All enrollees were roughly 18 to 95 years old and from 24 US areas. This entry comes from a study of blood T cell repertoires in COVID-19. Background on the study: The analysed material was cDNA or gDNA that came from T cells, B-cell-depleted T cells, or PBMCs.

The germline V gene encodes CDR1 SNHLY and CDR2 FYNNEI. Trimming pared 6 bases from V and 5 bases from J, leaving 4 bases between. The CDR3 has 10 residues. The chain combines TRBV2 with TRBJ1-1; D remains unclear. Sequenced: PBMCs or T cells enriched from blood (not recorded which). This clonotype was obtained from a woman between 18 and 29 years old in a cohort exposed to, infected with or recovered from COVID-19 (not recorded which). The CDR3, as DNA: TGTGCCAGCAGATTAACTGAAGCTTTCTTT. Translation: CASRLTEAFF. The whole variable domain, filled in from reference TRBV2 and TRBJ1-1, reads EPEVTQTPSHQVTQMGQEVILRCVPISNHLYFYWYRQILGQKVEFLVSFYNNEISEKSEIFDDQFSVERPDGSNFTLKIRSTKLEDSAMYFCASRLTEAFFGQGTRLTVV.